The present entry profiles one T cell receptor (beta chain) with its context. No cognate antigen has been identified for it. Base qualities are not at hand, and no much larger clone is one base apart. The data derive from a study of blood T cells in healthy people across ages (dated by TCRdb to the mid-2010s). Regarding the study in general: In model experiments, template switching captured roughly one uniquely barcoded TCR beta cDNA molecule for every two T cells. To track age-related changes in TCR beta repertoire diversity, the study relied on deep sequencing normalized with unique cDNA molecular identifiers. The donors were split into four age groups: young (average approximately 16 years), middle-aged (roughly 39), aged (around 67) and long-lived (over 80). To avoid experimental bias, donors of different ages were distributed randomly across sequencing lanes. Two additional independent replicas of 1 million unique cDNA reads from the same blood draw were analyzed for two donors (one aged 18 to 30 and one aged 80 or older).

The germline V gene yields LGHNA for CDR1 and YNFKEQ for CDR2. The CDR3 contains 18 residues, cysteine and phenylalanine counted. The CDR3 DNA has 54 bases and is translated from base 1. V and J are trimmed by 0 bases and 8 bases, and the gene matches miss 9 bases of the junction. What the study reported, not specific to this receptor: Conclusive comparison of naive and antigen-experienced compartments was prevented by the profiling of bulk unsorted PBMCs. The percentage of naive T cells measured by flow cytometry correlated strongly with observed TCR beta diversity. As age increased, observed TCR beta diversity per million T cells dropped in a roughly linear way, and a significant reduction was already evident by age about 36. Estimates of total diversity based on one million sequenced T cells were regarded as lower bounds and as underestimates. The long-lived group showed more naive CD4+ T cells, fewer expanded clones and increased TCR diversity than the aged group, suggesting age selection. The CMV infection status of donors was not known, potentially confounding age-related changes in expanded clonotypes.

The library was obtained by 5' RACE. Sequencing was carried out with an Illumina HiSeq 2500. A second PCR of roughly 7 to 11 cycles was performed with a sample-barcoded 5' primer and a J-beta primer mix. Each TCR beta cDNA molecule received a unique molecular identifier from a template-switch 5' adaptor carrying 12 random nucleotides. At least 2.5 million CDR3-containing paired-end reads were obtained from each sample. First-strand cDNA synthesis was performed from all RNA using the Mint cDNA synthesis kit, with priming by a TRBC-specific oligonucleotide. Following uracil-DNA glycosylase treatment, all cDNA underwent a first 18-cycle PCR with the universal primers M1SS and BC2_uni_R. The original methods were these. Each sample was normalized by randomly selecting 1 million high-quality reads, each carrying a distinct molecular identifier. Reads sharing molecular identifiers were discarded rather than binned into consensus sequences. MiTCR, run with a Q25 quality threshold and the strictest error-elimination algorithm, handled CDR3 identification, clonotype clustering and error correction. Lower-bound total TCR beta diversity was estimated with a nonparametric unseen species model using Euler transformation. Starting from the raw public reads, TCRdb applied fastp trimming at Q25, assembled clones with MiXCR and retained in-frame beta chains. One record per CDR3 amino acid sequence lists the most common genes and DNA. These V and J calls rely on TCRdb rather than the paper's analysis. The sample table shows over a million distinct CDR3 sequences, and approximately 60% are seen once. The top ten clonotypes cover about 6.3% of the sample.

The roughly 39 donors, aged roughly 6 to 90 years, were systemically healthy Caucasian individuals from Russia. Each donor gave 9 to 10 milliliters of peripheral blood, collected into EDTA-treated Vacutainer tubes. PBMCs were isolated by Ficoll-Paque density-gradient centrifugation, with at least 7 million obtained per sample. Total RNA was extracted from PBMCs with Trizol reagent, with at least 5 micrograms obtained per sample. Naive CD45RAhigh/CD27high T cell percentages were measured by flow cytometry on a PBMC aliquot from every donor. The clonotype originates from a young man in good health. The sequence links TRBV4-2 to TRBJ2-1, and 14 junction bases match TRBD2. Sequences were obtained from blood. The nucleotide sequence reads as follows: TGTGCCAGCAGCCAAGATTTAGGGACTAGCGGGGGCTGGGATGAGCAGTTCTTC. This gives the protein CASSQDLGTSGGWDEQFF.